This TCR beta chain comes out of a study of T cell repertoires in cytomegalovirus infection. Study-wide background: Public signatures in TCR beta pointed to CMV infection and matching HLA type.

Regarding this clonotype: Its specificity is unknown.

Study-wide points: Within the response measured ex vivo, HLA-C-restricted CMV-specific TCR beta clonotypes were dominant.

One entry per CDR3 protein, called by TCRdb with MiXCR from the reads. Among approximately 130,000 distinct CDR3 sequences listed, less than 9.5% were seen once. The germline V gene has CDR1 LNHDA and CDR2 SQIVND (reference sequence). CDR3 size: 15 residues. Trimming cost V 5 bases and J 2 bases, with 15 bases left between them. The rearrangement joins TRBV19 to TRBJ1-2, with D hard to call. What was sequenced was PBMCs. This sequence was found in a human donor in good health (CMV status not recorded). Some clones in this sample may be carry-over from other donors' samples. CDR3 residues: CASSSAGLGNYGYTF. CDR3 in DNA: TGTGCCAGTAGTTCGGCAGGACTAGGGAACTATGGCTACACCTTC.